This T cell receptor (beta chain) was obtained from a study of read filtering for tumor transcriptome and immune sequencing. Study background: By R-ISS, stages I, II and III held around 8, 16 and 7 patients.

This clonotype was observed many times. No antigen is known for it. Regarding the study as a whole: Roughly 80% of IR-seq clonotypes had one read, totaling around 4% of reads; RNA-seq: approximately 75% and 45%.

This library used approximately 390 ng RNA and molecular barcoded adaptors spanning alpha/delta and beta/gamma chains. TCRdb used MiXCR to reprocess the reads, holding one entry per CDR3 protein. The data contain over 14,000 distinct CDR3 sequences, over 20% of them singletons. Germline V gives CDR1 SGHTA, CDR2 FQGNSA. The CDR3 has 12 residues. V lost 2 bases and J lost 8, with 7 bases in between. The TCR was taken from a donor aged 40 or older with multiple myeloma. V gene TRBV7-2 combines with J gene TRBJ2-1, with D hard to call. The sequenced sample was a population of CD138-negative cells sorted from bone marrow. CDR3 sequence reads: CASSLFSYEQFF. The CDR3 DNA reads as TGTGCCAGCAGCTTATTCTCGTATGAGCAGTTCTTC.